This TCR beta chain comes out of a study of blood T cell repertoires in COVID-19. Germline CDR1 and CDR2: LNHDA and SQIVND (reference sequence). Trimming shortened V by 3 bases and J by 6 bases, and 14 bases separated the two germline ends. The CDR3 consists of 14 residues. The cohort comprised adults aged about 18 to 100 years residing in under 25 US areas. Method: immunoSEQ multiplex PCR; TCRdb's copy keeps in-frame clones and lacks some. The sample has about 220,000 clones, 83% seen once; the top ten hold around 3.5%. The receptor's source is a woman between 40 and 50 years old who had been exposed to COVID-19. The chain combines TRBV19 with TRBJ1-1; no definite D call. The source material was PBMCs or T cells enriched from blood (not recorded which). The CDR3 DNA follows: TGTGCCAGTAGTATCGGTGGGAGAGCATCTGAAGCTTTCTTT. Translated, it gives CASSIGGRASEAFF.